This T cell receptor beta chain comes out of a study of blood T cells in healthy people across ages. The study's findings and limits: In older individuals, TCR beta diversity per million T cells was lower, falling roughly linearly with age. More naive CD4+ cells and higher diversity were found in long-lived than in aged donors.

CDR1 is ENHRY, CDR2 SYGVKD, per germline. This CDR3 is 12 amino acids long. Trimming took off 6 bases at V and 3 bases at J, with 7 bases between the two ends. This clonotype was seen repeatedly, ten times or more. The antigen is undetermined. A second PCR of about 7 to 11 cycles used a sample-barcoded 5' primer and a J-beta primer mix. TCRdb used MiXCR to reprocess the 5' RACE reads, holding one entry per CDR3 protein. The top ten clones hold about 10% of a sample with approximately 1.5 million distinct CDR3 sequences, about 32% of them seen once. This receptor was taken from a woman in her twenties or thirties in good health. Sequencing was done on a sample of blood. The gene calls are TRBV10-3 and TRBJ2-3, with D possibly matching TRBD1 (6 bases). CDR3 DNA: TGTGCCATCAGAGGGGGAACAGATACGCAGTATTTT. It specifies CAIRGGTDTQYF.